The entry below gives a single T cell receptor (beta chain) sequence along with its context. Looked up from germline, CDR1 is SGHTA and CDR2 is FQGTGA. The CDR3 sequence is 15 residues long. Trimming took 2 bases from V and 0 from J, leaving 9 bases between them. TCRdb independently ran MiXCR on the 5' RACE reads; one entry per CDR3 protein. The sample yields roughly 45,000 distinct CDR3 sequences, over 25% seen once. The receptor comes from a female donor with breast cancer. The chain has TRBV7-3 and TRBJ2-3; possibly TRBD1 or TRBD2 for D (5 bases each). What was sequenced was tumor-infiltrating memory CD4+ T cells sorted from the breast tumor. As for subset: memory CD4+ T cells, CD4+CD45RO+CD25-. As DNA, the CDR3 is TGTGCCAGCAGCTTATGGGGCGGGAGCACAGATACGCAGTATTTT. Translating it yields CASSLWGGSTDTQYF.